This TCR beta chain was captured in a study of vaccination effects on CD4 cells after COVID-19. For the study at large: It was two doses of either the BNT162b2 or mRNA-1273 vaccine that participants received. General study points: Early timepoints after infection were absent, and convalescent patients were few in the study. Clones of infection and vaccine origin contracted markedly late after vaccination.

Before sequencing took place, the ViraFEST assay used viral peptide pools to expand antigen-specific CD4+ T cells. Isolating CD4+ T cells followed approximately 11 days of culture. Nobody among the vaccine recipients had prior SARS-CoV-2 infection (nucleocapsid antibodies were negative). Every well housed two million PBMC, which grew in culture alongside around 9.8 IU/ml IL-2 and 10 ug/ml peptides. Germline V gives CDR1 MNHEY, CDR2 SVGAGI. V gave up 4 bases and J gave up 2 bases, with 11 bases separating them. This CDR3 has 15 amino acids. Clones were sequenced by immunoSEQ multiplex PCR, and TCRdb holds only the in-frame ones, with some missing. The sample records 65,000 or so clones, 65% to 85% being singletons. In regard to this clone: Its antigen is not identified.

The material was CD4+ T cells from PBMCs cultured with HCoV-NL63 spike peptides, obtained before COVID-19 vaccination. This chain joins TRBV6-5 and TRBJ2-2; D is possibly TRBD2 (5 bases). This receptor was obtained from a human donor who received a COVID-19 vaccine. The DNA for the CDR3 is TGTGCCAGCAGTTTGCGGGCTAGTAACACCGGGGAGCTGTTTTTT. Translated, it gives CASSLRASNTGELFF.